A selection of T cell receptor beta chains follows, all from one sample in a study of blood T cells in healthy people across ages. Via MiXCR, TCRdb re-called the 5' RACE reads, giving one row per CDR3 protein. Here the sample spans about 640,000 distinct CDR3 sequences, about 30% being singletons. Sequencing was performed on blood. The receptors were sampled from an elderly woman in good health. Each CDR3 is given with its conserved first and last residue. D genes are given only for firm matches. The listing skips clone size in some rows; elsewhere it reads once, few, many or a size class.

V gene	clone size	D gene	J gene	CDR3 DNA	CDR3 protein
TRBV4-3	many	TRBD1	TRBJ1-1	TGCGCCAGCAGCCAAGACACAGGGGCTGCTTTCTTT	CASSQDTGAAFF
TRBV6-6	few	NA	TRBJ1-5	TGTGCCAGCAGTTACTCGGACAGCCGCGGGTCCCAGCATTTT	CASSYSDSRGSQHF
TRBV2	many	TRBD1	TRBJ2-7	TGTGCCAGCAGGGACTCCGGGACAGGGGCCCACGAGCAGTACTTC	CASRDSGTGAHEQYF
TRBV20-1	NA	NA	TRBJ2-3	TGCAGTGCACGGAAACAGGGCCGCAATCTAGATACGCAGTATTTT	CSARKQGRNLDTQYF
TRBV3-1	many	NA	TRBJ2-3	TGTGCCAGCAGCCCAGGGGCTAACACAGATACGCAGTATTTT	CASSPGANTDTQYF
TRBV7-9	many	NA	TRBJ1-2	TGTGCCAGCAGCTTAGCGGTCGGCAGGTCGTCCAACTATGGCTACACCTTC	CASSLAVGRSSNYGYTF
TRBV20-1	NA	NA	TRBJ1-1	TGCAGTGCTCAAGATATCATGTCGGGACCACTCAGGGAAGCTTTCTTT	CSAQDIMSGPLREAFF
TRBV5-1	NA	TRBD1	TRBJ1-1	TGCGCCAGCAGCCCCCAGGGGGCTATCTACACTGAAGCTTTCTTT	CASSPQGAIYTEAFF
TRBV2	NA	NA	TRBJ2-2	TGTGCCAGCAGTCTGTGGGACCCAAGGTTATACACCGGGGAGCTGTTTTTT	CASSLWDPRLYTGELFF
TRBV29-1	many	NA	TRBJ2-7	TGCAGCGTCTTGACGGACTTCGGGGAGCAGTACTTC	CSVLTDFGEQYF
TRBV5-5	NA	NA	TRBJ1-5	TGTGCCAGCAGCAATCATGGTTACCCAGGGCAGCCCCAGCATTTT	CASSNHGYPGQPQHF
TRBV9	NA	NA	TRBJ2-7	TGTACCTCCGCCGAGGGGGGGGACTCCTACAATGAGCAGTACTTC	CTSAEGGDSYNEQYF
TRBV18	many	NA	TRBJ2-7	TGTGCCAGCTCACCAGAGGGTTACGGCGAGCAGTACTTC	CASSPEGYGEQYF
TRBV5-1	many	NA	TRBJ1-5	TGCGCCAGCAGCTTGGAGGTCCGGGGCAATCAGCCCCAGCATTTT	CASSLEVRGNQPQHF
TRBV7-6	NA	NA	TRBJ1-1	TGTGCCAGCAGCTTAGTGAGAAGGGGCGGCTACGAAATGATGAACACTGAAGCTTTCTTT	CASSLVRRGGYEMMNTEAFF
TRBV3-1	many	NA	TRBJ2-3	TGTGCCAGCAGCCAAGGCGAGGGGGACCTCACAGATACGCAGTATTTT	CASSQGEGDLTDTQYF
TRBV12-3/TRBV12-4	many	NA	TRBJ2-5	TGTGCCAGCCGAATGTCCGGGGGGCAGGGGGGGACCCAGTACTTC	CASRMSGGQGGTQYF
TRBV6-5	few	TRBD2	TRBJ2-7	TGTGCCAGCAGCCCCCGACTAGCGGGCGAGCAGTACTTC	CASSPRLAGEQYF
TRBV20-1	many	TRBD1	TRBJ2-7	TGCAGTGCAAACGGACAGGGCTACGAGCAGTACTTC	CSANGQGYEQYF